This note documents a single T cell receptor beta chain sequence. Germline V gene data show CDR1 as KGHSH and CDR2 as LQKENI. The V and J ends lost 0 bases and 0 bases respectively, with 16 bases between them. This CDR3 has 18 amino acids. About 30,000 T cell genomes (around 200 ng DNA) went into each sorted-subset replicate. Profiled with immunoSEQ multiplex PCR; TCRdb holds only in-frame clones, not every one. The repertoire has 600,000 to 750,000 clones, around 77% of them found once; the top ten carry roughly 1.8%. This sample is drawn from a study of shared clonotypes between healthy human individuals. As for the study in general: Donors, aged 18 to 49, were two women and three men.

Only Caucasian adults living in Nashville, Tennessee made up the donor group. Splitting the CD4+ cells yielded a CD45RA+ naive subset and a CD45RA-negative memory subset. The source is a woman in her 30s in good health. The rearrangement links TRBV18 to TRBJ2-3; tentative D call: TRBD1 (6 bases). Material for sequencing was memory CD4+ T cells sorted from blood. The subset: CD45RA-negative fraction. The DNA for the CDR3 is TGTGCCAGCTCACCACCCAGGTTTTCAGGGGCCAGCACAGATACGCAGTATTTT. Translating it yields CASSPPRFSGASTDTQYF.